Shown below are 3 T cell receptor beta chains from a single sample sequenced in a study of cytomegalovirus exposure and HLA in healthy donors. Primers: 60 Vbeta forward and 13 Jbeta reverse. TCRdb's copy holds only in-frame clones and misses some; the assay was immunoSEQ multiplex PCR. The sample yields under 200,000 clones, approximately 79% seen once. The material sequenced was PBMCs. These receptors all stem from a man aged 35-49 years in good health and CMV-seronegative.

The chain uses TRBV28 and TRBJ1-4; the match to TRBD1 covers 11 bases. V shed 2 bases and J 7 bases; nucleotides not matched to a gene: 3. Germline CDR1 is MDHEN and CDR2 is SYDVKM. The CDR3 consists of 15 residues. CDR3 sequence reads: CASSLGGTGGEKLFF. Here the CDR3 DNA reads TGTGCCAGCAGTTTAGGGGGGACAGGGGGTGAAAAACTGTTTTTT.

This clone was detected only once. The chain recombines TRBV11-3 with TRBJ2-5; the D is unclear. The length of the CDR3 is 14 residues. Germline loops: CDR1 SGHNT, CDR2 YENEEA. The V and J ends lost 3 bases and 0 bases respectively, with 8 bases between them. CDR3 bases: TGTGCCAGCAGCTTGGGCCGCCACCAAGAGACCCAGTACTTC. Its translation: CASSLGRHQETQYF.

This rearrangement joins TRBV5-1 to TRBJ2-2, with D possibly matching TRBD2 (5 bases). CDR1 and CDR2 (germline): SGHRS, YFSETQ. The CDR3 loop spans 12 amino acids. V shed 2 bases and J shed 9 bases, with 8 bases lying between them. This CDR3 is CASSLEGRELFF. In DNA form, the CDR3 reads TGCGCCAGCAGCTTAGAGGGTAGGGAGCTGTTTTTT. Full variable domain (remainder filled in from reference TRBV5-1 and TRBJ2-2): KAGVTQTPRYLIKTRGQQVTLSCSPISGHRSVSWYQQTPGQGLQFLFEYFSETQRNKGNFPGRFSGRQFSNSRSEMNVSTLELGDSALYLCASSLEGRELFFGEGSRLTVL.